This T cell receptor (beta chain) stems from a study of regulatory T cells in long-lasting Graves disease. General observations from the study: TCR diversity was lower in persistent Graves' patients (versus newly diagnosed ones). Patients with persistent disease showed a bias toward TRBV28, TRBJ1-2 and TRBJ2-5.

Regarding this clonotype: Its antigen remains unidentified.

Libraries of TCR beta came from iRepertoire HTBI primers plus Arm-PCR of CDR3 regions. TCRdb independently ran MiXCR on the multiplex PCR reads; one entry per CDR3 protein. The profile shows over 500,000 distinct CDR3 sequences, approximately 16% of them singletons. Germline V lookup: CDR1 SGHVS, CDR2 FNYEAQ. This CDR3 comprises 16 residues. V dropped 0 bases and J dropped 0; count of bases not matched to a gene: 3. The time point here: newly diagnosed GD, antithyroid drugs for less than 3 months. The TCR library was made from RNA that had been extracted from PBMCs in TRIzol. A further study also used this sample, focusing on T cells in Graves' hyperthyroidism and ophthalmopathy. In that study: These patients, aged 18 to 65, had recently diagnosed hyperthyroidism lasting under 2 months. The model foresaw ophthalmopathy a median roughly 6 months prior to onset.

This chain uses TRBV7-6 with TRBJ2-3; 7 bases are shared with TRBD2. Sequenced here: peripheral blood mononuclear cells (PBMCs), sampled at new diagnosis, from a patient treated with antithyroid drugs. The source is a man younger than 35 with Graves disease. The CDR3 sequence: CASSLAGRSSTDTQYF. CDR3 nucleotides: TGTGCCAGCAGCTTAGCCGGGAGGTCTAGCACAGATACGCAGTATTTT. Filled out from reference TRBV7-6 and TRBJ2-3, the complete variable domain reads GAGVSQSPRYKVTKRGQDVALRCDPISGHVSLYWYRQALGQGPEFLTYFNYEAQQDKSGLPNDRFSAERPEGSISTLTIQRTEQRDSAMYRCASSLAGRSSTDTQYFGPGTRLTVL.